The present entry profiles one T cell receptor beta chain with its context. Trimming stripped 4 bases from V and 7 bases from J, with 11 bases between. This CDR3 has 13 amino acids. Germline V gives CDR1 SGHDN, CDR2 FVKESK. The sample is drawn from a study of neoadjuvant anti-PD-1 for oral cavity cancer. Turning to the study itself: Before surgery, most patients got three to four biweekly 3 mg/kg nivolumab doses.

PBMC libraries mostly used around 510 ng of input genomic DNA, with six replicates per sample. TCRdb keeps only in-frame clones here, not all; method: immunoSEQ multiplex PCR. The table includes tens of thousands of clones, 65% to 85% detected once. The sequences come from PBMCs, collected before nivolumab (anti-PD-1) treatment. V gene TRBV14 combines with J gene TRBJ2-1; D unresolved. The TCR sequence derives from a person aged 35 to 85 with oral cavity squamous cell carcinoma. The CDR3 DNA follows: TGTGCCAGCAGCCTTATTACAGCGAATGAGCAGTTCTTC. This encodes CASSLITANEQFF.